This T cell receptor (beta chain) is drawn from a study of T cells in Graves' hyperthyroidism and ophthalmopathy. Study-wide results and caveats: A model built on 13 V-J features separated ophthalmopathy from stable hyperthyroidism. Blood held most thyroid clonotypes expanded above 0.001 frequency.

Amplification of TCR beta CDR3 regions used RNA as the template. The TCR CDR3 was amplified in a first-round RT-PCR using the HTBI primer set. TCRdb re-analysed the multiplex PCR reads in MiXCR, keeping a single row per CDR3 protein. The sample carries fewer than 550,000 distinct CDR3 sequences, around 22% recorded once. Points on this clonotype: Its antigen is still unknown.

Uncontrolled infections, other autoimmune diseases, pregnancy or lactation led to exclusion of patients. The sequence was obtained from a woman aged 25 to 39 with Graves' ophthalmopathy. The sequenced material came from blood.

CDR3 amino acids: CASSFLSGRYGYTF. The CDR3 nucleotides are TGTGCCAGCAGCTTCCTTAGTGGACGCTATGGCTACACCTTC. The rearrangement joins TRBV11-2 to TRBJ1-2; D unclear. In germline, CDR1 is SGHAT, CDR2 FQNNGV. Trimming cost V 3 bases and J 4 bases, with 12 bases left between them. The CDR3 has 14 amino acids.